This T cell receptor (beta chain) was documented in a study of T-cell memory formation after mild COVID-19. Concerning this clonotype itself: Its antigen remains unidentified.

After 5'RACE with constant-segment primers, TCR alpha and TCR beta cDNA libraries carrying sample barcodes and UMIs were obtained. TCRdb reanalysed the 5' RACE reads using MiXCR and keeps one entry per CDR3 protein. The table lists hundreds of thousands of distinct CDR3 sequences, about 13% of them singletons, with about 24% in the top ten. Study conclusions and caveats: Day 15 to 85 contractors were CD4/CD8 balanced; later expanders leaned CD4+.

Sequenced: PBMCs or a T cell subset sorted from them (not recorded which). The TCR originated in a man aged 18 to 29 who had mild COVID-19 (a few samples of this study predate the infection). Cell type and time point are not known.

Written as DNA, the CDR3 is TGCGCCAGCAGACCCGATGTTAGACTGAACACTGAAGCTTTCTTT. This gives the protein CASRPDVRLNTEAFF. This chain joins TRBV5-1 and TRBJ1-1, with D unresolved. The germline V gene has CDR1 SGHRS and CDR2 YFSETQ. V was clipped by 5 bases and J by 0 bases, with 14 bases between them. The CDR3 contains 15 residues.